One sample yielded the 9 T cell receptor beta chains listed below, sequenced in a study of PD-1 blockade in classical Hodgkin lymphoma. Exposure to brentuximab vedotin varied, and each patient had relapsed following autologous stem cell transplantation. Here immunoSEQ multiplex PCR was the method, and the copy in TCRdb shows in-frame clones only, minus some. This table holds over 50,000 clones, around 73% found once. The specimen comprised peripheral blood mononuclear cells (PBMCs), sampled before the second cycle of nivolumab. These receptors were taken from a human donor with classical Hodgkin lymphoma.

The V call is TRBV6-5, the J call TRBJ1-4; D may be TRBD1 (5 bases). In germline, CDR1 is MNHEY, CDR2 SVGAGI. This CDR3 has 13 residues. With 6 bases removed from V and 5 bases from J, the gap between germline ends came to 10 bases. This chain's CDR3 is CASRAGLNEKLFF. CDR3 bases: TGTGCCAGCAGGGCGGGACTGAATGAAAAACTGTTTTTT.

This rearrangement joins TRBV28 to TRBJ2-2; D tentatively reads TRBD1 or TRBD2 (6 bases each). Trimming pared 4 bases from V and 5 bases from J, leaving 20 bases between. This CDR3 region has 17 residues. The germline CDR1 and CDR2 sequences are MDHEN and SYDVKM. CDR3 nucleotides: TGTGCCAGCAGTTCCCAAACAGGGCCTCGGGGGACCGGGGAGCTGTTTTTT. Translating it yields CASSSQTGPRGTGELFF.

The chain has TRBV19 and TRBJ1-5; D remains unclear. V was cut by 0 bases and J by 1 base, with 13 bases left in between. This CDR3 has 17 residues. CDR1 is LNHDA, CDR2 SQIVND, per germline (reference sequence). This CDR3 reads CASSIDRALGSNQPQHF. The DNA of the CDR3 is TGTGCCAGTAGTATAGATCGGGCCTTGGGGAGCAATCAGCCCCAGCATTTT.

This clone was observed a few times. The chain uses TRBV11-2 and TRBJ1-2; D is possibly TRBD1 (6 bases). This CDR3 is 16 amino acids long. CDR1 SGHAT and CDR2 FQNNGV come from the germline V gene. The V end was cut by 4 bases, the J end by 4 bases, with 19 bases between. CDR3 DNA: TGTGCCAGCAGCTCGGGGGGCCCACCCCTAGGCTATGGCTACACCTTC. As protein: CASSSGGPPLGYGYTF.

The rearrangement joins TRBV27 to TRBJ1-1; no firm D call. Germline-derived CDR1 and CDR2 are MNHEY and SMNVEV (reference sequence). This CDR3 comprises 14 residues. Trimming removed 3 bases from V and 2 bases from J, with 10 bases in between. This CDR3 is CASSFLSINTEAFF. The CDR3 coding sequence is TGTGCCAGCAGTTTTTTGTCCATCAACACTGAAGCTTTCTTT.

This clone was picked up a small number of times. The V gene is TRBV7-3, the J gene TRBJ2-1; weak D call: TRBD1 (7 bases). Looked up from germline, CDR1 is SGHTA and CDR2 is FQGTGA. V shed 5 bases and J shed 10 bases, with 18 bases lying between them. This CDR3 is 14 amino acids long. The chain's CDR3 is CASSPQGGSLEQFF. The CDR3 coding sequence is TGTGCCAGCAGCCCCCAGGGGGGCAGCCTCGAGCAGTTCTTC. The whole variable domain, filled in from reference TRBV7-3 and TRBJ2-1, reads GAGVSQTPSNKVTEKGKYVELRCDPISGHTALYWYRQSLGQGPEFLIYFQGTGAADDSGLPNDRFFAVRPEGSVSTLKIQRTERGDSAVYLCASSPQGGSLEQFFGPGTRLTVL.

The chain's CDR3 is CASSPPTGMGNEQFF. The CDR3 region has the DNA TGTGCCAGCAGCCCCCCGACAGGGATGGGGAATGAGCAGTTCTTC. The chain has TRBV5-4 and TRBJ2-1, with TRBD1 matching 7 bases. The CDR3 spans 15 residues. The V segment lost 4 bases and the J segment 7 bases; nucleotides outside the gene matches: 11. Germline V gives CDR1 SGHNT, CDR2 YYREEE (reference sequence).

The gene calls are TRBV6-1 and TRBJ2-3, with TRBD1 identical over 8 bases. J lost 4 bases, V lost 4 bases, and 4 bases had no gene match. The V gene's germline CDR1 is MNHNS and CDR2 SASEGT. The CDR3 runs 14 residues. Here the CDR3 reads CASSGQGAADTQYF. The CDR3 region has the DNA TGTGCCAGCAGTGGGCAGGGGGCCGCAGATACGCAGTATTTT.

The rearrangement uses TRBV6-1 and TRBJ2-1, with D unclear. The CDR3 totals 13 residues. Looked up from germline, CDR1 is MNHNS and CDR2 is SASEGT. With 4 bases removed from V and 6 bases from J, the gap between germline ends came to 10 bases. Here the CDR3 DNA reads TGTGCCAGCAGTGCAGAGAACTTCAATGAGCAGTTCTTC. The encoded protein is CASSAENFNEQFF.